This T cell receptor (beta chain) was sequenced during a study of identical twins. General study results and limits: Models, which agreed with sharing between unrelated individuals, nonetheless underestimated the out-of-frame TCR alpha sharing seen in monozygotic twins. The presence of invariant MAIT and iNKT cells could partly confound analyses of zero-insertion sequences. In beta out-of-frame sequences, the excess sharing between twins was weaker.

TCRdb processed the 5' RACE reads anew with MiXCR; each CDR3 protein has one entry. The data contain 1.5 million to 2 million distinct CDR3 sequences, less than 35% of them singletons. In the case of this clonotype: The antigen remains unidentified.

The V segment lost 5 bases and the J segment 5 bases; nucleotides outside the gene matches: 7. The length of the CDR3 is 14 residues. Germline CDR1 SNHLY, CDR2 FYNNEI. The clonotype comes from a newborn girl in good health. Sequences were obtained from cord blood. J is TRBJ1-2 and V is TRBV2, with TRBD1 matching 8 bases. The CDR3 nucleotides read TGTGCCAGCAGTCCAGGACAGGGATGGTATGGCTACACCTTC. This translates into CASSPGQGWYGYTF. Based on the CDR3 plus reference TRBV2 and TRBJ1-2, the full variable domain is EPEVTQTPSHQVTQMGQEVILRCVPISNHLYFYWYRQILGQKVEFLVSFYNNEISEKSEIFDDQFSVERPDGSNFTLKIRSTKLEDSAMYFCASSPGQGWYGYTFGSGTRLTVV.